These 32 T cell receptor beta chains were sequenced from one sample in a study of blood T cell repertoires in COVID-19. Clones were sequenced by immunoSEQ multiplex PCR, and TCRdb holds only the in-frame ones, with some missing. The sample records 250,000 or so clones, roughly 86% being singletons. Sample: PBMCs or T cells enriched from blood (not recorded which). The receptors shown here come from a woman in her late teens or twenties who had recovered from COVID-19.

This chain uses TRBV27 with TRBJ2-1; no firm D call. Germline V gene sequence: CDR1 MNHEY, CDR2 SMNVEV (reference sequence). Trimming shortened V by 5 bases and J by 3 bases, and 11 bases separated the two germline ends. The CDR3 consists of 14 residues. CDR3 amino acids: CASSPPPGYNEQFF. Here the CDR3 DNA reads TGTGCCAGCAGTCCCCCACCGGGCTACAATGAGCAGTTCTTC.

CDR3 in amino acids: CASSLSWRARETQYF. The CDR3 nucleotides are TGTGCCAGCAGTTTATCCTGGAGGGCTCGTGAGACCCAGTACTTC. This chain links TRBV27 with TRBJ2-5; a possible D gene is TRBD2 (6 bases). The CDR3 totals 15 residues. Trimming removed 0 bases from V and 5 bases from J, with 13 bases in between. Germline CDR1 reads MNHEY; CDR2 reads SMNVEV (reference sequence).

J is TRBJ2-7 and V is TRBV5-1, with 12 bases lining up with TRBD2. CDR1 and CDR2 (germline): SGHRS, YFSETQ. Trimming took 0 bases from V and 4 from J; bases not matched to a gene: 14. This CDR3 is 19 amino acids long. CDR3 region: CASSLDPGRPLAGGYEQYF. The CDR3 DNA is TGCGCCAGCAGCTTGGATCCGGGAAGGCCACTAGCGGGAGGATACGAGCAGTACTTC.

V gene TRBV7-8 combines with J gene TRBJ2-7; perhaps TRBD2 as D (5 bases). V was cut by 9 bases and J by 0 bases, with 18 bases left in between. Per the germline V gene, CDR1 is SGHVS and CDR2 is FQNEAQ. The CDR3 is made up of 15 amino acids. The CDR3 protein is CASGRRARDSYEQYF. CDR3 nucleotide sequence: TGTGCCAGTGGACGGCGGGCGCGAGACTCCTACGAGCAGTACTTC.

J is TRBJ1-2 and V is TRBV3-1 (or the pseudogene TRBV3-2); 9 positions agree with TRBD1. With V trimmed by 0 bases and J by 8 bases, 4 bases remained unmatched. The CDR3 spans 14 residues. Germline loops: CDR1 LGHDT, CDR2 YNNKEL (reference sequence). CDR3 sequence (DNA): TGTGCCAGCAGCCAAGACGGCGGGACAGGGGGCTACACCTTC. It is translated as CASSQDGGTGGYTF.

This clone was counted a single time. The CDR3 DNA follows: TGTGCCAGCAGCTTACTCGGGGGGGAGACCCAGTACTTC. Translating gives CASSLLGGETQYF. This chain uses TRBV7-9 with TRBJ2-5; the match to TRBD2 covers 7 bases. With 2 bases clipped from V and 5 bases from J, the junction kept 2 bases outside the gene matches. Germline-derived CDR1 and CDR2 are SEHNR and FQNEAQ (reference sequence). CDR3 size: 13 residues.

The V gene is TRBV7-2, the J gene TRBJ2-4; TRBD1 matches 11 bases. The CDR3 covers 16 residues. The V gene's germline CDR1 is SGHTA and CDR2 FQGNSA. V was clipped by 5 bases and J by 2 bases; unmatched bases: 5. The CDR3 region is CASSSRDRGTKNIQYF. The CDR3 DNA sequence: TGTGCCAGCAGCAGCCGGGACAGGGGGACCAAAAACATTCAGTACTTC.

The CDR3 loop reads CSARDSGWAFF. The DNA for the CDR3 is TGCAGTGCTAGAGATTCAGGGTGGGCTTTCTTT. The chain combines TRBV20-1 with TRBJ1-1, with D possibly TRBD1 on 5 matching bases. The germline V gene encodes CDR1 DFQATT and CDR2 SNEGSKA (reference sequence). This CDR3 contains 11 residues. Trimming took 0 bases from V and 11 from J, leaving 10 bases between them.

This CDR3 is CAPFRPPGSPLHF. The DNA of the CDR3 is TGTGCCCCTTTTCGGCCACCAGGTTCACCCCTCCACTTT. This sequence joins TRBV19 and TRBJ1-6; no definite D call. Trimming pared 11 bases from V and 9 bases from J, leaving 17 bases between. Germline V gene lookup returns CDR1 LNHDA and CDR2 SQIVND (reference sequence). The CDR3 length is 13 residues.

V usage is TRBV10-1 and J usage is TRBJ2-1; D gene unclear. Trimming removed 2 bases from V and 6 bases from J, with 11 bases in between. Germline V CDR1 and CDR2: WNHNN, SYGVQD (reference sequence). CDR3 length: 14 residues. CDR3 loop: CASSEASFLNEQFF. In DNA, the CDR3 is TGCGCCAGCAGTGAGGCCAGTTTCCTCAATGAGCAGTTCTTC.

The chain uses TRBV6-1 and TRBJ1-6; D may be TRBD1 (5 bases). V was shortened by 0 bases and J by 10 bases, with 13 bases between the two germline ends. Per germline, CDR1 MNHNS and CDR2 SASEGT. The CDR3 is made up of 15 amino acids. The CDR3 protein is CASSEARGVESPLHF. The CDR3 coding sequence is TGTGCCAGCAGTGAAGCACGGGGGGTAGAATCACCCCTCCACTTT.

This chain connects TRBV9 to TRBJ2-3; 7 nucleotides align to TRBD1. J lost 6 bases, V lost 1 base, and 5 bases had no gene match. Germline V CDR1 and CDR2: SGDLS, YYNGEE. The CDR3 is made up of 14 amino acids. CDR3 bases: TGTGCCAGCAGCGTAAAGGGGGCCCATGATACGCAGTATTTT. It specifies CASSVKGAHDTQYF.

The genes are TRBV12-5 and TRBJ1-1; D gene unclear. The CDR3 has 17 amino acids. Trimming cost V 0 bases and J 0 bases, with 14 bases left between them. Germline loops: CDR1 LGHNT, CDR2 FRNRAP. Written as DNA, the CDR3 is TGTGCTAGTGGTTTGGTAAGTGTGGGCAGGATGAACACTGAAGCTTTCTTT. Translated, it gives CASGLVSVGRMNTEAFF.

This clone was observed once. DNA for the CDR3: TGTGCCACCAGCAGAGACCTTCGTGAGCGACTAGCGGGAGAAAGCTCCTACAATGAGCAGTTCTTC. Translated, it gives CATSRDLRERLAGESSYNEQFF. The chain joins TRBV15 to TRBJ2-1; 12 bases map to TRBD2. Germline V gene lookup returns CDR1 LNHNV and CDR2 YYDKDF (reference sequence). The length of the CDR3 is 22 residues. V lost 0 bases to trimming and J lost 0 bases; unmatched junction nucleotides: 15.

About this clone itself: Other DNA sequences in this specimen translate into the identical CDR3. V and J are TRBV29-1 and TRBJ1-1; unclear D gene. V lost 6 bases and J lost 2, with 13 bases in between. This CDR3 is built from 13 residues. CDR1 is SQVTM, CDR2 ANQGSEA, per germline. CDR3 region: CSVGLGGNTEAFF. The CDR3 DNA follows: TGCAGCGTGGGTCTCGGCGGTAACACTGAAGCTTTCTTT.

The chain uses TRBV15 and TRBJ1-6; the D is unclear. Germline CDR1 LNHNV, CDR2 YYDKDF (reference sequence). This CDR3 contains 14 residues. V dropped 8 bases and J dropped 7 bases, with 15 bases sitting between them. CDR3 amino acids: CATGLKYGNSPLHF. Here the CDR3 DNA reads TGTGCCACCGGCCTAAAGTACGGGAATTCACCCCTCCACTTT.

CDR3 DNA sequence: TGTGCCAGCAGCCTCTATTGGGGAACTAAGGAGGTTGTCGTTAATGAGCAGTTCTTC. Protein sequence: CASSLYWGTKEVVVNEQFF. The chain employs TRBV11-2 and TRBJ2-1; TRBD2 is a possible D gene (5 bases). The CDR3 contains 19 residues. Germline CDR1 SGHAT, CDR2 FQNNGV. Trimming removed 5 bases from V and 7 bases from J, with 30 bases in between.

This clone was observed at least ten times. The rearrangement uses TRBV6-2 or TRBV6-3 and TRBJ1-1; D not certain. The CDR3 consists of 17 residues. Germline assignment: CDR1 MNHEY and CDR2 SVGEGT. Between the trimmed V and J ends, which lost 2 bases and 0 bases, there was a span of 16 bases. The CDR3 spells CASSYPPEDPMNTEAFF. The CDR3 region has the DNA TGTGCCAGCAGTTACCCCCCAGAGGATCCTATGAACACTGAAGCTTTCTTT.

This sequence joins TRBV11-2 and TRBJ2-7; D is perhaps TRBD1 (6 bases). CDR1 is SGHAT, CDR2 FQNNGV, per germline. This CDR3 has 13 amino acids. V dropped 5 bases and J dropped 1 base, with 9 bases sitting between them. The CDR3 DNA reads TGTGCCAGCAGCCCCGGACAGTCCTACGAGCAGTACTTC. Its protein product is CASSPGQSYEQYF.

This chain connects TRBV10-3 to TRBJ2-7; D gene ambiguous. Germline-derived CDR1 and CDR2 are ENHRY and SYGVKD. V was cut by 0 bases and J by 1 base, with 10 bases left in between. The CDR3 covers 15 residues. The CDR3 reads CAISESAGLSYEQYF. In DNA, the CDR3 is TGTGCCATCAGTGAGTCGGCAGGTTTATCCTACGAGCAGTACTTC.

This clone was seen only once. V is TRBV3-1 (or the pseudogene TRBV3-2) and J is TRBJ1-6; possible D gene TRBD1, 6 bases. This CDR3 contains 12 residues. CDR1 is LGHDT and CDR2 is YNNKEL in the germline V gene (reference sequence). The V and J ends lost 9 bases and 9 bases respectively, with 12 bases between them. The CDR3 region has the DNA TGTGCCAGAGGGGGTCTAAGTTCACCCCTCCACTTT. Its protein product is CARGGLSSPLHF.

The V and J genes are TRBV27 and TRBJ2-5; weak D call: TRBD2 (5 bases). Per the germline V gene, CDR1 is MNHEY and CDR2 is SMNVEV (reference sequence). Trimming took off 2 bases at V and 5 bases at J, with 21 bases between the two ends. The CDR3 runs to 17 residues. The CDR3 coding sequence is TGTGCCAGCAGTTTAGGACTCCCCGGGTCAAGTACGGAGACCCAGTACTTC. Translating gives CASSLGLPGSSTETQYF.

The chain has TRBV19 and TRBJ1-1; unclear D gene. Trimming removed 10 bases at V and 6 bases at J, with 9 bases between. Germline V gene data show CDR1 as LNHDA and CDR2 as SQIVND (reference sequence). CDR3 length: 10 amino acids. The CDR3 loop is CATLGAEAFF. The CDR3 nucleotides are TGTGCCACTCTGGGAGCTGAAGCTTTCTTT.

This clone was seen just once. CDR3 residues: CASSYNKNTEAFF. Written as DNA, the CDR3 is TGTGCCAGCAGTTACAACAAGAACACTGAAGCTTTCTTT. The chain employs TRBV6-7 and TRBJ1-1; D unclear. TRBV6-7 is recorded as an ORF, its role being uncertain. Trimming shortened V by 2 bases and J by 1 base, and 5 bases separated the two germline ends. The CDR3 has 13 amino acids.

The V call is TRBV30, the J call TRBJ2-1; 9 nucleotides match TRBD1. CDR1 is GTSNPN and CDR2 is SVGIG in the germline V gene (reference sequence). The CDR3 is 15 amino acids. V gave up 0 bases and J gave up 6 bases; unmatched junction bases: 6. This chain's CDR3 is CAWSVGQGRTNEQFF. The CDR3 nucleotides read TGTGCCTGGAGTGTGGGACAGGGAAGGACCAATGAGCAGTTCTTC.

The V and J genes are TRBV28 and TRBJ2-1; 10 positions agree with TRBD2. The CDR3 has 17 residues. Germline loops: CDR1 MDHEN, CDR2 SYDVKM. V shed 3 bases and J 9 bases; nucleotides not matched to a gene: 14. The CDR3 DNA reads TGTGCCAGCAGTTTTTCGAGCGGGGGGGGATTCTTTGGTGAGCAGTTCTTC. This encodes CASSFSSGGGFFGEQFF.

This chain connects TRBV5-4 to TRBJ1-6; a weak D match, TRBD1 (5 bases). The CDR3 is 15 amino acids. Germline assignment: CDR1 SGHNT and CDR2 YYREEE (reference sequence). V was clipped by 1 base and J by 7 bases, with 12 bases between them. In DNA, the CDR3 is TGTGCCAGCAGCTTGACAGGCGATGGGAATTCACCCCTCCACTTT. Protein product: CASSLTGDGNSPLHF.

The chain joins TRBV4-3 to TRBJ2-5; the D gene is possibly TRBD1 (6 bases). CDR3 size: 16 residues. The germline V gene encodes CDR1 LGHNA and CDR2 YSLEER. V was shortened by 4 bases and J by 5 bases, with 20 bases between the two germline ends. The chain's CDR3 is CASSLTLTGPGETQYF. The CDR3 nucleotides are TGCGCCAGCAGCCTCACCCTGACAGGTCCAGGGGAGACCCAGTACTTC.

The J gene is TRBJ2-3, the V gene TRBV19, with D perhaps matching TRBD2 (7 bases). Deletions cut 3 bases from V and 1 base from J, with 11 bases between. The germline V gene has CDR1 LNHDA and CDR2 SQIVND (reference sequence). The CDR3 extends over 15 amino acids. In DNA form, the CDR3 reads TGTGCCAGTAGTATGGGGGGGGCAGGCACAGATACGCAGTATTTT. Translated, it gives CASSMGGAGTDTQYF.

This clone was detected a few times. The V and J genes are TRBV4-1 and TRBJ1-5; D remains unclear. Germline lookup yields CDR1 MGHRA and CDR2 YSYEKL. CDR3 length: 13 amino acids. The V end lost 0 bases, the J end lost 3 bases, and 3 bases lay between the germline ends. CDR3 loop: CASSQDNNQPQHF. CDR3 sequence (DNA): TGCGCCAGCAGCCAAGACAACAATCAGCCCCAGCATTTT.

CDR3 amino acids: CASSIADRAKGPQHF. As DNA, the CDR3 is TGTGCCAGTAGTATAGCGGACAGGGCCAAAGGACCCCAGCATTTT. The chain has TRBV19 and TRBJ1-5; 8 bases fit TRBD1. This CDR3 has 15 residues. The trim removed 1 base at V and 10 bases at J, leaving 9 bases unmatched. From germline, CDR1 is LNHDA and CDR2 SQIVND (reference sequence).

V usage is TRBV5-6 and J usage is TRBJ2-3; D may be TRBD2 (5 bases). The CDR3 has 15 residues. The germline V and J ends were trimmed by 0 bases and 2 bases, with 10 bases remaining between them. Germline-derived CDR1 and CDR2 are SGHDT and YYEEEE. CDR3 sequence reads: CASSLGAGVTDTQYF. CDR3 nucleotides: TGTGCCAGCAGCTTGGGGGCCGGGGTCACAGATACGCAGTATTTT.